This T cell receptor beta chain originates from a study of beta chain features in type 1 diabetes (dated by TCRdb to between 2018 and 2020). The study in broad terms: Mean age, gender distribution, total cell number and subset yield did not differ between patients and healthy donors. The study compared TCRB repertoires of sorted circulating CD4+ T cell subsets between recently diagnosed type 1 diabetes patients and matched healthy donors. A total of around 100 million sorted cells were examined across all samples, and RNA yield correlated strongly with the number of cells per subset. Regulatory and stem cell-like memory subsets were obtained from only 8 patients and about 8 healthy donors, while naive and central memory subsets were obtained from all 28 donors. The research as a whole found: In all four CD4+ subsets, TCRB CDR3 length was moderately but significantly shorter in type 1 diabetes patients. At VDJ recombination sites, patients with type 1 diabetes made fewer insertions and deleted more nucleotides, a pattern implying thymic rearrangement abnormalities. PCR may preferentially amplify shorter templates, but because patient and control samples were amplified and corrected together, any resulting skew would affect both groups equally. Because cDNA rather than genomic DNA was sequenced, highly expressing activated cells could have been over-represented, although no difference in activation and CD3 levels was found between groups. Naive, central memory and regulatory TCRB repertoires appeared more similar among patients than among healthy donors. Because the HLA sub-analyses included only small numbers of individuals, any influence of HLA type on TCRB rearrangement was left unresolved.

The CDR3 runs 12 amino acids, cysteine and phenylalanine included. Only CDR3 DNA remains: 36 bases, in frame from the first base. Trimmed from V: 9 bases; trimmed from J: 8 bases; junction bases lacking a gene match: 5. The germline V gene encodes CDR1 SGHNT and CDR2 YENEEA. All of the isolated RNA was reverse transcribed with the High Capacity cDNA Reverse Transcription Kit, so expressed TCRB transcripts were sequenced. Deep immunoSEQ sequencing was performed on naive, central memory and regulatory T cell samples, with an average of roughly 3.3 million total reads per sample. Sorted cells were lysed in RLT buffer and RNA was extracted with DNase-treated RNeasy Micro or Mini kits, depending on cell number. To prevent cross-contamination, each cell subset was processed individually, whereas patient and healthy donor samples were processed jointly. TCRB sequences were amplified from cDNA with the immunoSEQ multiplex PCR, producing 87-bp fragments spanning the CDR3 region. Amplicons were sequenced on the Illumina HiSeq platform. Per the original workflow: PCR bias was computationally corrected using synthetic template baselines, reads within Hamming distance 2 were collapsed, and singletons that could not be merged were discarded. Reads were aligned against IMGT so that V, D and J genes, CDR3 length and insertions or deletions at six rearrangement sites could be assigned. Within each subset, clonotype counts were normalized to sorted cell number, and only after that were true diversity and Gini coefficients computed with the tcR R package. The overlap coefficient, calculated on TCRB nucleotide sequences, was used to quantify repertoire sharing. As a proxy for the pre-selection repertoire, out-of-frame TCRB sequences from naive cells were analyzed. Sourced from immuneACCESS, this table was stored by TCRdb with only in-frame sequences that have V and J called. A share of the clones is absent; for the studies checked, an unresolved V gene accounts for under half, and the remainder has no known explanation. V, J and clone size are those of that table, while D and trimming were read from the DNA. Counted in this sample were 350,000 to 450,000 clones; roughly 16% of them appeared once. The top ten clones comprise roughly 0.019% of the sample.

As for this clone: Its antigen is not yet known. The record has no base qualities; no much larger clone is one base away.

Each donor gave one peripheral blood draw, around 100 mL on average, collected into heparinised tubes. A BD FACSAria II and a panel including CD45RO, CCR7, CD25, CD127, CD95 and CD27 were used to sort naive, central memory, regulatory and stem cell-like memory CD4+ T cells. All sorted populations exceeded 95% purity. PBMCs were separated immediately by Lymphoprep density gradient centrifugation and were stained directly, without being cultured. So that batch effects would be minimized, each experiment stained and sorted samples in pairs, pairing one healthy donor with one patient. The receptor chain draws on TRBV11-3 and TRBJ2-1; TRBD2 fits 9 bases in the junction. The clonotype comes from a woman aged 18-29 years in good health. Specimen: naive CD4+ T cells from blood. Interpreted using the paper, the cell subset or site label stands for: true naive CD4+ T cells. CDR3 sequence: CARKREDHEQFF. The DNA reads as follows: TGTGCCAGGAAGCGGGAGGACCATGAGCAGTTCTTC.